The 18 T cell receptor beta chains presented below share a single source sample, sequenced in a study of T cell repertoires in cytomegalovirus infection. The antigens for these receptors are not known. TCRdb re-called the reads through MiXCR, storing one row per CDR3 protein. In the table there are some 200,000 distinct CDR3 sequences, 30% to 45% of which are singletons. Here the sequenced sample was CD8+ T cells from cultured PBMCs, taken from culture after CMV antigen stimulation. Receptors originate from a human donor in good health (CMV status not recorded). Some clones in this sample may be carry-over from other donors' samples.

This clonotype was observed once. This chain joins TRBV19 and TRBJ2-1, with no clear D. From germline, CDR1 is LNHDA and CDR2 SQIVND (reference sequence). With 0 bases removed from V and 8 bases from J, the gap between germline ends came to 11 bases. The CDR3 loop spans 14 amino acids. CDR3 sequence: CASSIEPRADEQFF. The CDR3 DNA follows: TGTGCCAGTAGTATAGAACCCCGGGCAGATGAGCAGTTCTTC.

This clonotype was seen more than once but under ten times. A read error may account for a junction end that differs from germline. The chain couples TRBV7-4 to TRBJ2-1; 9 positions match TRBD1. CDR1 and CDR2 (germline): SGHVT, SQSDAQ. The CDR3 sequence is 9 residues long. Here the CDR3 DNA reads TGTGCCTCCGGGACAGGGTTCGTCTTC. Encoded protein: CASGTGFVF.

The J gene is TRBJ1-1, the V gene TRBV7-9, with 11 bases aligning to TRBD1. The junction had 5 bases not matched to a gene; V was cut back by 5 bases and J by 3 bases. CDR1 is SEHNR and CDR2 is FQNEAQ in the germline V gene (reference sequence). CDR3 length equals 15 residues. The CDR3 is CASSPGQGAYTEAFF. In DNA form, the CDR3 reads TGTGCCAGCAGCCCTGGACAGGGGGCATACACTGAAGCTTTCTTT.

As regards this clonotype: Here the CDR3 omits its conserved ending phenylalanine or tryptophan, so a read error is the likely source. The chain recombines TRBV20-1 with TRBJ2-2; D might be TRBD2 (5 bases). There are 16 residues in the CDR3. The ends were cut back, 2 bases at V and 2 bases at J, with 15 bases in the middle. CDR1 is DFQATT, CDR2 SNEGSKA, per germline (reference sequence). CDR3 loop: CSARTGGGFNTGELFL. The CDR3 DNA sequence: TGCAGTGCTAGAACCGGAGGCGGGTTTAACACCGGGGAGCTGTTTTTG.

Only one count was recorded for this clonotype. V and J are TRBV25-1 and TRBJ1-5; 8 bases line up with TRBD1. Trimming took 5 bases from V and 6 from J; bases not matched to a gene: 6. Per the germline V gene, CDR1 is MGHDK and CDR2 is SYGVNS. CDR3 length: 14 amino acids. Written as DNA, the CDR3 is TGTGCCAGCAGTCCAGGGGGCGTTAGTCAGCCCCAGCATTTT. This translates into CASSPGGVSQPQHF.

The chain has TRBV10-3 and TRBJ1-2; TRBD1 matches 10 bases. J was trimmed by 4 bases and V by 5 bases; bases with no gene match: 7. This CDR3 comprises 15 residues. Germline V CDR1 and CDR2: ENHRY, SYGVKD. Here the CDR3 DNA reads TGTGCCATCAGTTCAGGACAGGGGGTCTTCTATGGCTACACCTTC. As protein: CAISSGQGVFYGYTF.

The rearrangement links TRBV28 to TRBJ2-4; 8 bases fit TRBD1. Germline trimming cut 5 bases from V and 0 bases from J; bases unmatched to any gene: 9. The CDR3 has 17 amino acids. Per germline, CDR1 MDHEN and CDR2 SYDVKM. CDR3 sequence (DNA): TGTGCCAGCAGTCCCCATCCCGGGACAGGAGCCAAAAACATTCAGTACTTC. Protein sequence: CASSPHPGTGAKNIQYF. Drawing the rest from reference TRBV28 and TRBJ2-4, the complete variable domain is DVKVTQSSRYLVKRTGEKVFLECVQDMDHENMFWYRQDPGLGLRLIYFSYDVKMKEKGDIPEGYSVSREKKERFSLILESASTNQTSMYLCASSPHPGTGAKNIQYFGAGTRLSVL.

This clonotype was picked up a small number of times. This sequence joins TRBV7-2 and TRBJ1-5, with 7 nucleotides matching TRBD1. Trimming at V came to 5 bases and at J to 4 bases, leaving 8 bases not matched to a gene. The germline V gene has CDR1 SGHTA and CDR2 FQGNSA. This CDR3 is 15 amino acids long. The CDR3 spells CASSQTGMANQPQHF. CDR3 in DNA: TGTGCCAGCAGCCAGACAGGGATGGCGAATCAGCCCCAGCATTTT.

This clonotype was picked up a small number of times. The chain couples TRBV7-9 to TRBJ2-7, with 10 bases that match TRBD1. The CDR3 extends over 15 amino acids. Germline trimming cut 3 bases from V and 2 bases from J; bases unmatched to any gene: 4. Germline V CDR1 and CDR2: SEHNR, FQNEAQ (reference sequence). The CDR3 is CASSFRQGAAYEQYF. CDR3 DNA: TGTGCCAGCAGCTTCAGACAGGGGGCGGCCTACGAGCAGTACTTC.

This clonotype was detected only a few times. This rearrangement joins TRBV27 to TRBJ2-1; 9 bases map to TRBD2. Germline CDR1 MNHEY, CDR2 SMNVEV (reference sequence). V shed 5 bases, J shed 7 bases, and the junction held 9 bases outside the gene matches. The CDR3 is 15 amino acids. CDR3 protein: CASSLLGGGGNEQFF. CDR3 nucleotides: TGTGCCAGCAGTCTACTTGGCGGGGGGGGGAATGAGCAGTTCTTC.

This clonotype was detected only a few times. This chain uses TRBV7-2 with TRBJ1-2; the D is unclear. V shed 1 base and J shed 3 bases, with 12 bases lying between them. CDR1 is SGHTA and CDR2 is FQGNSA in the germline V gene. The CDR3 is made up of 15 amino acids. CDR3 bases: TGTGCCAGCAGCTTAGGTGCCGCCGACTACTATGGCTACACCTTC. Its translation: CASSLGAADYYGYTF.

This chain connects TRBV7-6 to TRBJ1-1; 11 nucleotides match TRBD1. Germline values: CDR1 SGHVS, CDR2 FNYEAQ. The CDR3 length is 15 residues. Trimming cost V 5 bases and J 4 bases; bases outside gene matches: 6. CDR3 sequence reads: CASSHRDRGGTEAFF. In nucleotides, the CDR3 is TGTGCCAGCAGCCACCGGGACAGGGGGGGCACTGAAGCTTTCTTT.

This clonotype was found a few times. The V gene is TRBV12-5, the J gene TRBJ2-7; D is undetermined. Germline assignment: CDR1 LGHNT and CDR2 FRNRAP. Trimming left V 1 base short and J 0 bases short, with 10 bases between. This CDR3 is built from 15 residues. CDR3 nucleotide sequence: TGTGCTAGTGGTTTGGATTGGCAGGCCTCCTACGAGCAGTACTTC. It codes for CASGLDWQASYEQYF.

The chain employs TRBV7-9 and TRBJ2-2, with TRBD2 matching 8 bases. V lost 1 base, J lost 3 bases, and 4 bases stayed unmatched. Germline CDR1 is SEHNR and CDR2 is FQNEAQ (reference sequence). CDR3 length: 16 amino acids. The chain's CDR3 is CASSLERRGDTGELFF. The CDR3 DNA sequence: TGTGCCAGCAGCTTAGAAAGGCGGGGGGACACCGGGGAGCTGTTTTTT.

The chain carries TRBV7-4 and TRBJ1-1, with unresolved D. CDR1 and CDR2 (germline): SGHVT, SQSDAQ. The V end lost 0 bases, the J end lost 0 bases, and 11 bases lay between the germline ends. This CDR3 region has 16 residues. The CDR3, as DNA: TGTGCCAGCAGCTTAGCTCCGAGATACATGAACACTGAAGCTTTCTTT. Translating it yields CASSLAPRYMNTEAFF.

The chain is built from TRBV28 and TRBJ2-7; either TRBD1 or TRBD2 may fit D (7 bases each). The CDR3 runs to 14 residues. The V end was cut by 3 bases, the J end by 2 bases, with 11 bases between. The germline CDR1 and CDR2 sequences are MDHEN and SYDVKM. The DNA of the CDR3 is TGTGCCAGCAGTTTCAGGGGGGGACCCTACGAGCAGTACTTC. Protein product: CASSFRGGPYEQYF.

This chain joins TRBV7-4 and TRBJ1-1, with D possibly TRBD1 on 6 matching bases. V was trimmed by 5 bases and J by 5 bases, leaving 15 bases between them. The CDR3 totals 14 residues. The germline V gene encodes CDR1 SGHVT and CDR2 SQSDAQ. DNA for the CDR3: TGTGCCAGCAGCGGCTCAGGGGTTCTGACTGAAGCTTTCTTT. As protein: CASSGSGVLTEAFF. Full variable domain (remainder filled in from reference TRBV7-4 and TRBJ1-1): GAGVSQSPRYKVAKRGRDVALRCDSISGHVTLYWYRQTLGQGSEVLTYSQSDAQRDKSGRPSGRFSAERPERSVSTLKIQRTEQGDSAVYLCASSGSGVLTEAFFGQGTRLTVV.

This chain joins TRBV6-4 and TRBJ1-6; D perhaps matches TRBD1 (5 bases). Germline V CDR1 and CDR2: MRHNA, SNTAGT. The CDR3 runs to 15 residues. V was pared by 4 bases and J by 8 bases, with 15 bases between. CDR3 in amino acids: CASSAGGYPDSPLHF. The CDR3 nucleotides read TGTGCCAGCAGTGCGGGGGGTTACCCGGATTCACCCCTCCACTTT.